The 21 T cell receptor beta chains below were found in one sample sequenced in a study of memory CD4+ T cells and cytomegalovirus serostatus (dated by TCRdb to between 2018 and 2021). Single viable CD3+CD4+CD8-CD45RO+ cells were sorted as memory CD4+ T cells on a FACSAria II. Receptors were amplified or captured by the immunoSEQ multiplex PCR assay. Sourced from immuneACCESS, this table was stored by TCRdb with only in-frame sequences that have V and J called. A share of the clones is absent; for the studies checked, an unresolved V gene accounts for under half, and the remainder has no known explanation. In this sample the table shows about 46,000 clones, roughly 80% of which occur a single time. About 0.6% of the sample rests with the top ten. Sequenced material: memory CD4+ T cells from blood. The source is an adult in good health and CMV-seronegative.

J is TRBJ2-2 and V is TRBV25-1, with 9 bases fitting TRBD1. J lost 6 bases, V lost 3 bases, and 5 bases had no gene match. This CDR3 region has 15 residues. Germline loops: CDR1 MGHDK, CDR2 SYGVNS. CDR3 residues: CASSERDRVAGELFF. In DNA, the CDR3 is TGTGCCAGCAGTGAGCGGGACAGGGTGGCCGGGGAGCTGTTTTTT.

V gene TRBV4-1 combines with J gene TRBJ1-1; 8 positions agree with TRBD1. V trimming: 2 bases; J trimming: 4 bases; junction bases outside the gene matches: 6. Germline values: CDR1 MGHRA, CDR2 YSYEKL. The CDR3 sequence is 15 residues long. The CDR3 sequence is CASSQLDRVTTEAFF. In DNA, the CDR3 is TGCGCCAGCAGCCAATTGGACAGGGTGACCACTGAAGCTTTCTTT.

This clone was seen a handful of times. The rearrangement joins TRBV6-1 to TRBJ1-1; TRBD1 aligns across 8 bases. With 4 bases clipped from V and 2 bases from J, the junction kept 9 bases outside the gene matches. The germline CDR1 and CDR2 sequences are MNHNS and SASEGT. There are 16 residues in the CDR3. The DNA of the CDR3 is TGTGCCAGCAGTGGCTACAGGGGGGAGGGTAACACTGAAGCTTTCTTT. Residues: CASSGYRGEGNTEAFF.

The chain recombines TRBV7-9 with TRBJ1-4; D is unresolved. The V gene's germline CDR1 is SEHNR and CDR2 FQNEAQ (reference sequence). This CDR3 is 16 amino acids long. Trimming removed 5 bases from V and 8 bases from J, with 21 bases in between. As DNA, the CDR3 is TGTGCCAGCAGCCCATATCTTTCGGCTTTCCACGAAAAACTGTTTTTT. The encoded protein is CASSPYLSAFHEKLFF.

The chain is built from TRBV12-5 and TRBJ1-5; D is unresolved. Germline CDR1 and CDR2: LGHNT and FRNRAP. This CDR3 has 14 amino acids. Trimming took 3 bases from V and 3 from J, leaving 9 bases between them. CDR3 sequence reads: CASGLGNANQPQHF. The DNA for the CDR3 is TGTGCTAGTGGTTTAGGGAACGCCAATCAGCCCCAGCATTTT.

The rearrangement links TRBV13 to TRBJ1-6; D may be TRBD1 (6 bases). Germline V gene lookup returns CDR1 PRHDT and CDR2 FYEKMQ (reference sequence). The CDR3 is 14 residues long. V lost 3 bases and J lost 7, with 10 bases in between. The CDR3: CASSLGARNSPLHF. CDR3 bases: TGTGCCAGCAGCTTGGGGGCGCGAAATTCACCCCTCCACTTT.

This chain links TRBV2 with TRBJ2-7; no clear D. The ends were cut back, 8 bases at V and 6 bases at J, with 14 bases in the middle. CDR1 and CDR2 (germline): SNHLY, FYNNEI. CDR3 length: 12 amino acids. The CDR3 loop is CASRTGGTEQYF. As DNA, the CDR3 is TGTGCCAGCCGTACCGGTGGAACCGAGCAGTACTTC.

CDR3 protein: CASRSGVDYGYTF. CDR3 nucleotides: TGTGCCAGCAGGTCAGGGGTAGATTATGGCTACACCTTC. The chain couples TRBV2 to TRBJ1-2; D possibly corresponds to TRBD1 (6 bases). Trimming left V 6 bases short and J 5 bases short, with 13 bases between. Germline CDR1 SNHLY, CDR2 FYNNEI. This CDR3 is 13 amino acids long.

The V call is TRBV11-2, the J call TRBJ1-1, with D possibly TRBD1 on 6 matching bases. This CDR3 is 14 amino acids long. V shed 1 base and J shed 5 bases, with 11 bases lying between them. CDR1 and CDR2 (germline): SGHAT, FQNNGV. CDR3 in amino acids: CASSLATGYTEAFF. The CDR3 DNA is TGTGCCAGCAGCTTAGCCACAGGGTATACTGAAGCTTTCTTT.

The sample holds one count of this clone. V gene TRBV7-9 combines with J gene TRBJ2-5; TRBD2 matches 7 bases. V trimming: 4 bases; J trimming: 5 bases; junction bases outside the gene matches: 13. Germline CDR1 SEHNR, CDR2 FQNEAQ (reference sequence). This CDR3 comprises 16 residues. CDR3 sequence (DNA): TGTGCCAGCAGCTCGCTTGGCGGGGGAGGACCGGAGACCCAGTACTTC. The encoded protein is CASSSLGGGGPETQYF. The full variable domain, with the rest looked up from reference TRBV7-9 and TRBJ2-5, is DTGVSQNPRHKITKRGQNVTFRCDPISEHNRLYWYRQTLGQGPEFLTYFQNEAQLEKSRLLSDRFSAERPKGSFSTLEIQRTEQGDSAMYLCASSSLGGGGPETQYFGPGTRLLVL.

This clone was seen only a few times. The rearrangement joins TRBV7-9 to TRBJ1-5; 9 bases fit TRBD1. Germline V gene lookup returns CDR1 SEHNR and CDR2 FQNEAQ (reference sequence). The CDR3 contains 16 residues. Losses at the gene ends were 5 bases for V and 3 bases for J; bases not matched to a gene: 8. CDR3 residues: CASSGTRDRANQPQHF. In DNA, the CDR3 is TGTGCCAGCAGCGGCACCCGGGACAGGGCCAATCAGCCCCAGCATTTT.

The chain uses TRBV19 and TRBJ1-1; D is perhaps TRBD1 (5 bases). Germline CDR1 LNHDA, CDR2 SQIVND (reference sequence). Trimming cost V 0 bases and J 4 bases, with 12 bases left between them. This CDR3 spans 15 amino acids. The CDR3 reads CASSIEGPRGTEAFF. In nucleotides, the CDR3 is TGTGCCAGTAGTATAGAAGGCCCGAGGGGCACTGAAGCTTTCTTT.

This clone was counted between two and nine times. The CDR3 spells CSVDGQSSAQYF. Written as DNA, the CDR3 is TGCAGCGTTGATGGGCAGTCTTCGGCCCAGTACTTC. The chain has TRBV29-1 and TRBJ2-5; D call uncertain. The CDR3 totals 12 residues. CDR1 is SQVTM and CDR2 is ANQGSEA in the germline V gene. The ends were cut back, 3 bases at V and 9 bases at J, with 14 bases in the middle.

This rearrangement joins TRBV7-9 to TRBJ1-1; tentative D call: TRBD1 (5 bases). Deletions cut 5 bases from V and 3 bases from J, with 16 bases between. The length of the CDR3 is 15 residues. Germline CDR1 and CDR2: SEHNR and FQNEAQ (reference sequence). The CDR3 spells CASSLSRSGDTEAFF. In nucleotides, the CDR3 is TGTGCCAGCAGCCTAAGCCGCTCGGGGGACACTGAAGCTTTCTTT. Variable domain in full (rest from reference TRBV7-9 and TRBJ1-1): DTGVSQNPRHKITKRGQNVTFRCDPISEHNRLYWYRQTLGQGPEFLTYFQNEAQLEKSRLLSDRFSAERPKGSFSTLEIQRTEQGDSAMYLCASSLSRSGDTEAFFGQGTRLTVV.

The rearrangement uses TRBV15 and TRBJ2-5; D could derive from TRBD1 or TRBD2 (6 bases each). From germline, CDR1 is LNHNV and CDR2 YYDKDF (reference sequence). The CDR3 loop spans 15 amino acids. V lost 1 base to trimming and J lost 3 bases, with 12 bases between them. The CDR3 nucleotides read TGTGCCACCAGCAGAGGGAGGGGGTTGGAAGAGACCCAGTACTTC. It is translated as CATSRGRGLEETQYF.

In this sample, this clone turned up once. This chain connects TRBV5-1 to TRBJ2-4; 13 bases agree with TRBD2. CDR3 size: 24 residues. V lost 1 base, J lost 0 bases, and 22 bases stayed unmatched. Germline values: CDR1 SGHRS, CDR2 YFSETQ. The CDR3 nucleotides are TGCGCCAGCAGCTTGAGCCCCAAGTGGTTAACTAGCGGGGGGGACGCGCTAGCCAAAAACATTCAGTACTTC. It specifies CASSLSPKWLTSGGDALAKNIQYF.

The chain uses TRBV28 and TRBJ1-5, with D tentatively TRBD1 (6 bases). The CDR3 extends over 16 amino acids. Germline V gene data show CDR1 as MDHEN and CDR2 as SYDVKM. Trimming removed 2 bases at V and 0 bases at J, with 11 bases between. In DNA form, the CDR3 reads TGTGCCAGCAGTTTAGGGAGGGGGTTTAGCAATCAGCCCCAGCATTTT. Protein product: CASSLGRGFSNQPQHF.

This clone was picked up one time. The chain employs TRBV11-2 and TRBJ2-3, with D possibly being TRBD1 (5 bases). The V and J ends lost 1 base and 1 base respectively, with 12 bases between them. The CDR3 runs 16 residues. The germline CDR1 and CDR2 sequences are SGHAT and FQNNGV. CDR3: CASSLGMRQRTDTQYF. The CDR3 bases are TGTGCCAGCAGCTTAGGCATGCGACAGCGCACAGATACGCAGTATTTT.

This chain connects TRBV19 to TRBJ1-5; D gene uncertain. The CDR3 contains 13 residues. The V gene lost 3 bases and the J gene lost 7 bases, with 10 bases spanning the gap. The germline V gene has CDR1 LNHDA and CDR2 SQIVND (reference sequence). This chain's CDR3 is CASSIQSGQPQHF. CDR3 nucleotides: TGTGCCAGTAGTATCCAGTCGGGACAGCCCCAGCATTTT.

The chain carries TRBV18 and TRBJ2-5; 8 nucleotides align to TRBD1. CDR3 length: 14 residues. Germline V gives CDR1 KGHSH, CDR2 LQKENI. The V and J ends lost 4 bases and 5 bases, in that order; junction bases with no gene match: 6. In DNA, the CDR3 is TGTGCCAGCTCACGCGGACAGGGTGGGGAGACCCAGTACTTC. Its translation is CASSRGQGGETQYF.

The V and J genes are TRBV5-4 and TRBJ2-5, with TRBD1 matching over 8 bases. V was pared by 3 bases and J by 1 base, with 2 bases of the junction left unmatched. The CDR3 loop spans 14 amino acids. CDR1 and CDR2 from the germline V gene are SGHNT and YYREEE (reference sequence). This chain's CDR3 is CASSWTGTQETQYF. In nucleotides, the CDR3 is TGTGCCAGCAGCTGGACAGGGACCCAAGAGACCCAGTACTTC.